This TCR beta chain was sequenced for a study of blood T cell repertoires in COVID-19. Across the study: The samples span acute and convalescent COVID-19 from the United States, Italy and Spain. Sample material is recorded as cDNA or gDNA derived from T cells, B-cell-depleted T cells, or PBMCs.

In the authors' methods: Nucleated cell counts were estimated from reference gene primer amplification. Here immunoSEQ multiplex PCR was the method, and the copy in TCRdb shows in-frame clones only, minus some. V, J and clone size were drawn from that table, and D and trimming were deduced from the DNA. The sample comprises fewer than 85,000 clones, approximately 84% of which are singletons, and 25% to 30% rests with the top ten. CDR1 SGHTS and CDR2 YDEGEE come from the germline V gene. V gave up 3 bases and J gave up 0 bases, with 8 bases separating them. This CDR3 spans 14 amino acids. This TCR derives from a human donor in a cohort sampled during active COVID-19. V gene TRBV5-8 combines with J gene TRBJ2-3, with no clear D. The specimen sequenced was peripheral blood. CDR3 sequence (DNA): TGTGCCAGCAGCTCCCGTACTAGCACAGATACGCAGTATTTT. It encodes CASSSRTSTDTQYF.